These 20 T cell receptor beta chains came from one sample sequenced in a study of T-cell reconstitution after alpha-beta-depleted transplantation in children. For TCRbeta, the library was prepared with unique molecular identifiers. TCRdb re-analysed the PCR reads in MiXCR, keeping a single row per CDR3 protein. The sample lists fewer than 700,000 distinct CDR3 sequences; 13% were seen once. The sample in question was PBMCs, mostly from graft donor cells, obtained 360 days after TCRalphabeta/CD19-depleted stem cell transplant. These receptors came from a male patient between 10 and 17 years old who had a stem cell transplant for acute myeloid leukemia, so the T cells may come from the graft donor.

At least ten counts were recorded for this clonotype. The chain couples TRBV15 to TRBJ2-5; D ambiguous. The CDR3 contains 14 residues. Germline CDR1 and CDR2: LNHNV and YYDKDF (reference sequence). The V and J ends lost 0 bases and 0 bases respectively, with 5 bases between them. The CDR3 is CATSREAYQETQYF. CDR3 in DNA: TGTGCCACCAGCAGAGAAGCCTACCAAGAGACCCAGTACTTC.

The CDR3 region is CASSLVSGDFTDTQYF. For the CDR3, the DNA is TGCGCCAGCAGCTTGGTGTCAGGGGACTTCACAGATACGCAGTATTTT. This chain connects TRBV5-1 to TRBJ2-3; either TRBD1 or TRBD2 may supply D (6 bases each). The CDR3 spans 16 residues. In germline, CDR1 is SGHRS, CDR2 YFSETQ. V lost 0 bases and J lost 2, with 13 bases in between.

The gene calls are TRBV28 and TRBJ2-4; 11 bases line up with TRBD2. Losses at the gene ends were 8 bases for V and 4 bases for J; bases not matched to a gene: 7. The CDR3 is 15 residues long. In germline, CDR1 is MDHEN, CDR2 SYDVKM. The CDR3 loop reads CASHIAGGRKNIQYF. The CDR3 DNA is TGTGCCAGCCATATAGCGGGAGGGAGAAAAAACATTCAGTACTTC.

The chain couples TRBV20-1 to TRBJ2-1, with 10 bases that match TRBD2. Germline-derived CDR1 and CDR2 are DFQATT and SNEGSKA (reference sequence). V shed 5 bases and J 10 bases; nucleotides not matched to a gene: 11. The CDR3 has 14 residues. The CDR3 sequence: CSALIAGGRGEQFF. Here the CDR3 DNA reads TGCAGTGCTCTTATAGCGGGAGGAAGAGGGGAGCAGTTCTTC.

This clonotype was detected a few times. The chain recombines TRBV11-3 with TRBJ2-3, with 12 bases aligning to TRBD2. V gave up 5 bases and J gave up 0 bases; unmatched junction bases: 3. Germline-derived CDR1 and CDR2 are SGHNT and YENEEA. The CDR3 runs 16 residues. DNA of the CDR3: TGTGCCAGCAGCGATGGACTAGCGGGAAGCACAGATACGCAGTATTTT. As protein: CASSDGLAGSTDTQYF.

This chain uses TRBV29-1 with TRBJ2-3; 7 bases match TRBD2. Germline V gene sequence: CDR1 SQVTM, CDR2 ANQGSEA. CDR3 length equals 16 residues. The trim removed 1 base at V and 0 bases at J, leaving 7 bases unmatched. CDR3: CSVEGPAGTSTDTQYF. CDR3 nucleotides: TGCAGCGTTGAAGGGCCAGCGGGGACTAGCACAGATACGCAGTATTTT.

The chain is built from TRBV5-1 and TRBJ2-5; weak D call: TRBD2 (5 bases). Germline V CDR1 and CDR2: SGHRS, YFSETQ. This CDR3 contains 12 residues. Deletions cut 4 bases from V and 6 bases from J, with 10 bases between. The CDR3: CASSPRGQTQYF. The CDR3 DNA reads TGCGCCAGCAGCCCTCGGGGTCAGACCCAGTACTTC.

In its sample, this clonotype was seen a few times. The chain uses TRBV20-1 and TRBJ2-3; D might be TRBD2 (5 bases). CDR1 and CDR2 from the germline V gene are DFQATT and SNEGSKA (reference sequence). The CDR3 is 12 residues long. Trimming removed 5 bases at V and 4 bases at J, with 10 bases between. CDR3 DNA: TGCAGTGCTGGTCTAGCAGCAGATACGCAGTATTTT. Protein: CSAGLAADTQYF.

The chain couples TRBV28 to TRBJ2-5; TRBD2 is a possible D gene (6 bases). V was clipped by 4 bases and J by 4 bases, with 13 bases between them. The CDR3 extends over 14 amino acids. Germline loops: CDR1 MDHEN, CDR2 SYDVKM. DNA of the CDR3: TGTGCCAGCAGTTCCGACCAGGGAGGAGAGACCCAGTACTTC. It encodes CASSSDQGGETQYF.

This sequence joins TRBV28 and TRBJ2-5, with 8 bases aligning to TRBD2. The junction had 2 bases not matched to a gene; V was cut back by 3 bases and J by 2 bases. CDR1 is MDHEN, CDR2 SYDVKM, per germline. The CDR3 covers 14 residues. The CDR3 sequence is CASSFRGGQETQYF. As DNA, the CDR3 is TGTGCCAGCAGTTTTCGGGGGGGGCAAGAGACCCAGTACTTC.

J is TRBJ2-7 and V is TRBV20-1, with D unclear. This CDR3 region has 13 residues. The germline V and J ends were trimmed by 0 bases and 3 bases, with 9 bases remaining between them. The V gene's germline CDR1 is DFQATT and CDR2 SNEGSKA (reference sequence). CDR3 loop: CSARDPGFYEQYF. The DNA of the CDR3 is TGCAGTGCTAGAGATCCCGGGTTCTACGAGCAGTACTTC.

The CDR3 protein is CASSLRVNQEETQYF. CDR3 sequence (DNA): TGTGCCAGCAGTTTACGGGTTAACCAAGAAGAGACCCAGTACTTC. The genes are TRBV28 and TRBJ2-5; D is undetermined. The germline V gene encodes CDR1 MDHEN and CDR2 SYDVKM. The CDR3 is 15 residues long. Trimming shortened V by 2 bases and J by 3 bases, and 13 bases separated the two germline ends.

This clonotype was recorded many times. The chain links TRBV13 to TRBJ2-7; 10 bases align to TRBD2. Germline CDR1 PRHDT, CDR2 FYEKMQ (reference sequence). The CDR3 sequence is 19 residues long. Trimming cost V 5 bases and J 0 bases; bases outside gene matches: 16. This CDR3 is CASSIRNPGLASSSYEQYF. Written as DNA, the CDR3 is TGTGCCAGCAGCATCCGTAATCCGGGACTAGCGTCAAGCTCCTACGAGCAGTACTTC. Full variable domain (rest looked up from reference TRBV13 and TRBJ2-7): AAGVIQSPRHLIKEKRETATLKCYPIPRHDTVYWYQQGPGQDPQFLISFYEKMQSDKGSIPDRFSAQQFSDYHSELNMSSLELGDSALYFCASSIRNPGLASSSYEQYFGPGTRLTVT.

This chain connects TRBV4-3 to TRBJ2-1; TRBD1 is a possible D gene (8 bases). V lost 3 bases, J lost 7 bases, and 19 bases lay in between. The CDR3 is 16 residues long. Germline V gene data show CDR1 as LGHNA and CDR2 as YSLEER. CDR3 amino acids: CASSQRRDYRGNEQFF. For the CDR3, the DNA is TGCGCCAGCAGCCAGAGGAGGGACTACAGGGGGAATGAGCAGTTCTTC.

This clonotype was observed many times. CDR3 nucleotide sequence: TGTGCCAGCAGTCCGCGACCATCTCTCCCCAATGAGCAGTTCTTC. It codes for CASSPRPSLPNEQFF. J is TRBJ2-1 and V is TRBV27, with D hard to call. The germline CDR1 and CDR2 sequences are MNHEY and SMNVEV (reference sequence). The germline V and J ends were trimmed by 5 bases and 6 bases, with 17 bases remaining between them. The CDR3 covers 15 residues.

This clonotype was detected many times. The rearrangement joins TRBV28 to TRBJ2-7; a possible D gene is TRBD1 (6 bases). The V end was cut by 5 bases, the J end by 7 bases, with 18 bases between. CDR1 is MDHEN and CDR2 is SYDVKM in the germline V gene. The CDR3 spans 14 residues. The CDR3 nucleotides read TGTGCCAGCAGTACCGAGTGGACAGCAATAGAGCAGTACTTC. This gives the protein CASSTEWTAIEQYF.

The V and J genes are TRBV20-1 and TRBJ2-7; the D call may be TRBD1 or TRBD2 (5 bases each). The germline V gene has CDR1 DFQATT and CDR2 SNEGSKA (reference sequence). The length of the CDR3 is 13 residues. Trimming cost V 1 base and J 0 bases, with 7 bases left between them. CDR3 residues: CSARGDHSYEQYF. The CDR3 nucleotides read TGCAGTGCTAGAGGGGACCACTCCTACGAGCAGTACTTC.

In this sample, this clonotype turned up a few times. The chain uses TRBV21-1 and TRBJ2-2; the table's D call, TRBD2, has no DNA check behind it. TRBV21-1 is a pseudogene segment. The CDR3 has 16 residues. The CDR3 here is CASSTREGSRSGELFF. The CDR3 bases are TGTGCCAGCAGCACCAGGGAGGGGTCGAGGTCCGGGGAGCTGTTTTTT.

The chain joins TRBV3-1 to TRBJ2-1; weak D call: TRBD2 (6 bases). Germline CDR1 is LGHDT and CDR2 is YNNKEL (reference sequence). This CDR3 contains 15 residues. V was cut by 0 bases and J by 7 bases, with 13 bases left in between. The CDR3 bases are TGTGCCAGCAGCCAAGAGGAGGGCCCAGGGAATGAGCAGTTCTTC. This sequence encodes CASSQEEGPGNEQFF.

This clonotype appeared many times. For the CDR3, the DNA is TGCGCCAGCAGCGTAACCGGGACTAGCGGTTACAATGAGCAGTTCTTC. Amino acid sequence: CASSVTGTSGYNEQFF. The gene calls are TRBV5-1 and TRBJ2-1; 11 bases are shared with TRBD2. The germline gives CDR1 SGHRS, CDR2 YFSETQ. This CDR3 comprises 16 residues. V gave up 4 bases and J gave up 4 bases; unmatched junction bases: 7.